This entry describes one T cell receptor (beta chain). No antigen is known for it. Each sorted subset replicate got 200 ng genomic DNA, 30,000 or so genomes. Clones were sequenced by immunoSEQ multiplex PCR, and TCRdb holds only the in-frame ones, with some missing. Of some 550,000 clones listed, 97% were seen once; the top ten hold 0.055% to 0.07%. The CDR3 covers 16 residues. The V segment lost 2 bases and the J segment 1 base; nucleotides outside the gene matches: 7. The germline CDR1 and CDR2 sequences are SGHNT and YYREEE (reference sequence). The entry originates in a study of shared clonotypes between healthy human individuals. Study results and limitations: Richness estimates generally favored naive over memory subsets.

This sequence joins TRBV5-4 and TRBJ2-7, with 9 bases lining up with TRBD2. This clonotype originated in a woman aged 30 to 39 in good health. Sequenced sample: naive CD4+ T cells sorted from blood. Subset here: CD45RA+ positively selected. The CDR3 loop is CASSFKRTSESYEQYF. The DNA of the CDR3 is TGTGCCAGCAGCTTCAAAAGGACTAGCGAGTCCTACGAGCAGTACTTC.